The subject of this entry is one TCR beta chain. Stated treatment: randomized to nivolumab then ipilimumab (arm A) or the reverse (arm B). Patients had received no earlier DNA-damaging chemotherapy. Live CD3+CD8+ CD19− CD56− cells were sorted from PBMCs. Clones were sequenced by immunoSEQ multiplex PCR, and TCRdb holds only the in-frame ones, with some missing. The data contain 20,000 to 25,000 clones, about two thirds of them singletons. This sample is part of a study of sequential checkpoint blockade in melanoma. Across the whole study: After both sequences, patients received maintenance nivolumab.

Germline CDR1 and CDR2: PRHDT and FYEKMQ (reference sequence). The CDR3 contains 12 residues. J lost 15 bases, V lost 4 bases, and 5 bases had no gene match. This sequence joins TRBV13 and TRBJ1-4, with 10 bases identical to TRBD1. The source was CD8+ T cells sorted from blood (inferred from file names), collected from a patient given nivolumab and ipilimumab in sequence. This receptor was identified in a human donor with melanoma. CDR3 in amino acids: CASSSGQGVLFF. DNA of the CDR3: TGTGCCAGCAGCTCTGGACAGGGGGTTTTGTTTTTT.